A selection of T cell receptor beta chains follows, all from one sample in a study of T cell changes during pregnancy in multiple sclerosis. Here immunoSEQ multiplex PCR was the method, and the copy in TCRdb shows in-frame clones only, minus some. This sample has approximately 17,000 clones, with almost 85% found just once. The sample here was CD8+ T cells from peripheral blood mononuclear cells, taken in the second trimester of pregnancy. These receptors were collected from a female donor in good health, enrolled as a control in a pregnancy study. Each CDR3 is given with its conserved first and last residue. A D gene is named only where the DNA matches it firmly. Not all rows give a size; the values are once, few, many and, for expanded clones, a class.

cdr3_aa cdr3_nt j_call d_call clone_size v_call
CASSVAKNTEAFF TGTGCCAGCAGCGTAGCAAAGAACACTGAAGCTTTCTTT TRBJ1-1 - - TRBV9
CASSQVDRDKGYSNQPQHF TGCGCCAGCAGCCAAGTGGACCGGGACAAGGGATATAGCAATCAGCCCCAGCATTTT TRBJ1-5 - - TRBV4-3
CASRLGGLNTEAFF TGTGCCAGCAGGCTAGGAGGATTGAACACTGAAGCTTTCTTT TRBJ1-1 - - TRBV27
CASSNISDNEQFF TGTGCCAGCAGCAACATTTCGGACAATGAGCAGTTCTTC TRBJ2-1 - - TRBV21-1
CASSLEGTGELFF TGCGCCAGCAGCTTGGAGGGGACCGGGGAGCTGTTTTTT TRBJ2-2 - - TRBV5-1
CASSPFLVGGREQETQYF TGTGCCAGCTCACCCTTTCTCGTGGGGGGTCGGGAGCAAGAGACCCAGTACTTC TRBJ2-5 - - TRBV18
CASSYSTEFYGYTF TGTGCCAGCAGTTATTCGACGGAGTTTTATGGCTACACCTTC TRBJ1-2 - - TRBV6-5
CASSLRGDYYEQYF TGTGCCAGCAGCTTGCGGGGGGACTACTACGAGCAGTACTTC TRBJ2-7 TRBD2 - TRBV7-9
CASSQGYAYEQYF TGTGCCAGCAGTCAGGGGTATGCCTACGAGCAGTACTTC TRBJ2-7 - - TRBV2
CATSRDQTGDLSGANVLTF TGTGCCACCAGCAGAGACCAGACAGGGGACCTCTCTGGGGCCAACGTCCTGACTTTC TRBJ2-6 TRBD1 - TRBV15
CAGHRKITDTQYF TGTGCCGGACACAGGAAGATCACAGATACGCAGTATTTT TRBJ2-3 - - TRBV6-6
CASSLVRQNTEAFF TGTGCCAGCAGCTTGGTTCGACAGAACACTGAAGCTTTCTTT TRBJ1-1 - - TRBV5-6
CASSLTGSTGRSYEQYF TGTGCCAGCAGCTTAACAGGGAGCACTGGACGTTCCTACGAGCAGTACTTC TRBJ2-7 - - TRBV7-3
CASSMPGQGMYNEQFF TGTGCCAGCAGCATGCCGGGACAGGGTATGTACAATGAGCAGTTCTTC TRBJ2-1 TRBD1 - TRBV9
CASSQDLRGLNYGYTF TGTGCCAGCAGCCAAGATTTAAGGGGCCTCAACTATGGCTACACCTTC TRBJ1-2 - - TRBV14
CASSYLGQGPPLHF TGTGCCAGCAGTTACCTGGGACAGGGACCACCCCTCCACTTT TRBJ1-6 TRBD1 - TRBV6-5
CASSLGGASSYEQYF TGTGCCAGCAGCCTCGGCGGAGCGAGCTCCTACGAGCAGTACTTC TRBJ2-7 - - TRBV11-2
CASSLGTSGVETQYF TGTGCCAGCAGTCTTGGGACTAGCGGTGTAGAGACCCAGTACTTC TRBJ2-5 TRBD2 - TRBV27
CASSRRGDTQYF TGTGCCAGCAGCCGCCGGGGAGATACGCAGTATTTT TRBJ2-3 - - TRBV28
CATGGDRGPYGYTF TGTGCCACAGGGGGGGACAGGGGGCCCTATGGCTACACCTTC TRBJ1-2 TRBD1 - TRBV7-9
CASSQGALTNTEAFF TGCGCCAGCAGCCAGGGCGCACTGACGAACACTGAAGCTTTCTTT TRBJ1-1 - - TRBV4-1
CASGLGGLTDTQYF TGTGCCAGCGGGCTGGGGGGACTAACAGATACGCAGTATTTT TRBJ2-3 TRBD2 - TRBV2
CASSETPGIDTEAFF TGTGCCAGCAGCGAGACCCCAGGGATAGACACTGAAGCTTTCTTT TRBJ1-1 - - TRBV7-2
CASMPGLMNTEAFF TGTGCCAGCATGCCAGGGCTGATGAACACTGAAGCTTTCTTT TRBJ1-1 - - TRBV27
CASSASGLAGAGELFF TGTGCCAGCAGTGCCTCGGGACTAGCGGGGGCCGGGGAGCTGTTTTTT TRBJ2-2 TRBD2 - TRBV6-1
CASSHQVRGSSGNTIYF TGTGCCAGCTCACACCAGGTCCGGGGGAGCTCTGGAAACACCATATATTTT TRBJ1-3 - - TRBV18
CATLTGDAVHEQYF TGTGCCACCTTAACAGGGGATGCCGTCCACGAGCAGTACTTC TRBJ2-7 TRBD1 medium-sized TRBV10-3
CASSQDGLKHNEQFF TGCGCCAGCAGCCAAGATGGGCTTAAACACAATGAGCAGTTCTTC TRBJ2-1 - - TRBV4-3
CASKSRDSLNTEAFF TGTGCCAGCAAGTCTAGGGACAGCCTGAACACTGAAGCTTTCTTT TRBJ1-1 TRBD1 - TRBV9
CASSQDPRGSQETQYF TGTGCCAGCAGCCAAGATCCGCGGGGGTCCCAAGAGACCCAGTACTTC TRBJ2-5 TRBD2 - TRBV4-2
CASTSGGLGQFF TGTGCCTCCACTAGCGGGGGGCTGGGGCAGTTCTTC TRBJ2-1 TRBD2 - TRBV9
CASSEHRGTNEKLFF TGCGCCAGCAGCGAACACAGGGGAACTAATGAAAAACTGTTTTTT TRBJ1-4 TRBD1 few TRBV4-1
CSVIQGYYGYTF TGCAGCGTTATACAGGGCTACTATGGCTACACCTTC TRBJ1-2 - - TRBV29-1
CASSPPGVASPLHF TGTGCCAGCAGTCCCCCGGGGGTGGCCTCACCCCTCCACTTT TRBJ1-6 - - TRBV6-6
CASSSTGQKTSGNTIYF TGTGCCAGCAGCTCCACGGGACAGAAGACCTCTGGAAACACCATATATTTT TRBJ1-3 TRBD1 - TRBV7-9
CASSLSLGNTIYF TGTGCCAGCAGTTTATCCCTCGGAAACACCATATATTTT TRBJ1-3 - - TRBV27
CASRTGVTGYEQYF TGTGCCAGCCGCACGGGGGTAACGGGCTACGAGCAGTACTTC TRBJ2-7 - - TRBV27
CATSGGGGAEETQYF TGTGCCACCAGCGGGGGAGGGGGGGCAGAAGAGACCCAGTACTTC TRBJ2-5 - - TRBV15
CASSHGGTRTGELFF TGCGCCAGCAGCCACGGAGGGACGAGGACCGGGGAGCTGTTTTTT TRBJ2-2 - - TRBV4-3
CASSVEDSSYNEQFF TGTGCCAGCAGCGTAGAGGACAGCTCCTACAATGAGCAGTTCTTC TRBJ2-1 - - TRBV9
CASSHLGLDADTQYF TGTGCCAGCAGCCACCTGGGGCTAGATGCGGATACGCAGTATTTT TRBJ2-3 - - TRBV11-2
CASSVVTSGGGETQYF TGTGCCAGCAGCGTAGTGACTAGCGGGGGCGGGGAGACCCAGTACTTC TRBJ2-5 TRBD2 - TRBV9
CASSQDLDREVNNEQFF TGCGCCAGCAGCCAAGATCTAGACAGGGAAGTAAATAATGAGCAGTTCTTC TRBJ2-1 TRBD1 - TRBV4-3
CASSPGQFYEQYF TGTGCCAGCAGCCCGGGACAGTTCTACGAGCAGTACTTC TRBJ2-7 TRBD1 - TRBV27
CASSPPVAGGSSYNEQFF TGTGCCAGCAGCCCCCCCGTAGCGGGGGGGAGCTCCTACAATGAGCAGTTCTTC TRBJ2-1 TRBD2 - TRBV13
CASSSPGSGGLNNEQFF TGTGCCAGCAGCTCGCCGGGTAGCGGGGGCCTCAACAATGAGCAGTTCTTC TRBJ2-1 TRBD2 - TRBV11-2
CATSEGTGGEKLFF TGTGCCACCAGTGAGGGTACAGGGGGTGAAAAACTGTTTTTT TRBJ1-4 TRBD1 - TRBV15
CASSFFLGQHNEQYF TGTGCCAGCAGTTTTTTCCTGGGACAGCACAACGAGCAGTACTTC TRBJ2-7 TRBD1 - TRBV28
CASSDGRGGGVHEQYF TGCGCCAGCAGTGATGGGAGGGGGGGAGGTGTCCACGAGCAGTACTTC TRBJ2-7 - - TRBV10-1
CASSPLYNEQFF TGTGCCAGCAGTCCCCTCTACAATGAGCAGTTCTTC TRBJ2-1 - - TRBV28
CASSNPTELGRDEAFF TGTGCCAGCAGCAACCCGACAGAGCTTGGGCGAGATGAAGCTTTCTTT TRBJ1-1 - - TRBV7-6
CASSQNSQGAWYGYTF TGCGCCAGCAGCCAGAACTCCCAGGGGGCATGGTATGGCTACACCTTC TRBJ1-2 TRBD1 - TRBV4-1
CASSGAGLAGLPRGNEQFF TGTGCCAGTAGTGGCGCAGGACTAGCGGGTCTCCCCCGGGGGAATGAGCAGTTCTTC TRBJ2-1 TRBD2 - TRBV19
CASSFGSGQVLNEQYF TGTGCCAGCAGCTTTGGCTCGGGACAGGTACTAAACGAGCAGTACTTC TRBJ2-7 TRBD1 - TRBV13
CASSQDSSRSGNDEQFF TGCGCCAGCAGCCAAGACTCTAGCCGATCGGGGAACGATGAGCAGTTCTTC TRBJ2-1 - - TRBV4-3
CASSEYSYNSPLHF TGTGCCAGCAGTGAATACAGCTATAATTCACCCCTCCACTTT TRBJ1-6 - - TRBV6-1
CASIKGGEQFF TGTGCCAGCATCAAAGGGGGTGAGCAGTTCTTC TRBJ2-1 - - TRBV6-6
CASSPTRGLGETQYF TGTGCCAGCAGCCCCACGCGGGGGTTGGGGGAGACCCAGTACTTC TRBJ2-5 TRBD2 - TRBV9
CASSHVGAGDQPQHF TGTGCCAGCAGCCATGTAGGGGCGGGGGATCAGCCCCAGCATTTT TRBJ1-5 - - TRBV28